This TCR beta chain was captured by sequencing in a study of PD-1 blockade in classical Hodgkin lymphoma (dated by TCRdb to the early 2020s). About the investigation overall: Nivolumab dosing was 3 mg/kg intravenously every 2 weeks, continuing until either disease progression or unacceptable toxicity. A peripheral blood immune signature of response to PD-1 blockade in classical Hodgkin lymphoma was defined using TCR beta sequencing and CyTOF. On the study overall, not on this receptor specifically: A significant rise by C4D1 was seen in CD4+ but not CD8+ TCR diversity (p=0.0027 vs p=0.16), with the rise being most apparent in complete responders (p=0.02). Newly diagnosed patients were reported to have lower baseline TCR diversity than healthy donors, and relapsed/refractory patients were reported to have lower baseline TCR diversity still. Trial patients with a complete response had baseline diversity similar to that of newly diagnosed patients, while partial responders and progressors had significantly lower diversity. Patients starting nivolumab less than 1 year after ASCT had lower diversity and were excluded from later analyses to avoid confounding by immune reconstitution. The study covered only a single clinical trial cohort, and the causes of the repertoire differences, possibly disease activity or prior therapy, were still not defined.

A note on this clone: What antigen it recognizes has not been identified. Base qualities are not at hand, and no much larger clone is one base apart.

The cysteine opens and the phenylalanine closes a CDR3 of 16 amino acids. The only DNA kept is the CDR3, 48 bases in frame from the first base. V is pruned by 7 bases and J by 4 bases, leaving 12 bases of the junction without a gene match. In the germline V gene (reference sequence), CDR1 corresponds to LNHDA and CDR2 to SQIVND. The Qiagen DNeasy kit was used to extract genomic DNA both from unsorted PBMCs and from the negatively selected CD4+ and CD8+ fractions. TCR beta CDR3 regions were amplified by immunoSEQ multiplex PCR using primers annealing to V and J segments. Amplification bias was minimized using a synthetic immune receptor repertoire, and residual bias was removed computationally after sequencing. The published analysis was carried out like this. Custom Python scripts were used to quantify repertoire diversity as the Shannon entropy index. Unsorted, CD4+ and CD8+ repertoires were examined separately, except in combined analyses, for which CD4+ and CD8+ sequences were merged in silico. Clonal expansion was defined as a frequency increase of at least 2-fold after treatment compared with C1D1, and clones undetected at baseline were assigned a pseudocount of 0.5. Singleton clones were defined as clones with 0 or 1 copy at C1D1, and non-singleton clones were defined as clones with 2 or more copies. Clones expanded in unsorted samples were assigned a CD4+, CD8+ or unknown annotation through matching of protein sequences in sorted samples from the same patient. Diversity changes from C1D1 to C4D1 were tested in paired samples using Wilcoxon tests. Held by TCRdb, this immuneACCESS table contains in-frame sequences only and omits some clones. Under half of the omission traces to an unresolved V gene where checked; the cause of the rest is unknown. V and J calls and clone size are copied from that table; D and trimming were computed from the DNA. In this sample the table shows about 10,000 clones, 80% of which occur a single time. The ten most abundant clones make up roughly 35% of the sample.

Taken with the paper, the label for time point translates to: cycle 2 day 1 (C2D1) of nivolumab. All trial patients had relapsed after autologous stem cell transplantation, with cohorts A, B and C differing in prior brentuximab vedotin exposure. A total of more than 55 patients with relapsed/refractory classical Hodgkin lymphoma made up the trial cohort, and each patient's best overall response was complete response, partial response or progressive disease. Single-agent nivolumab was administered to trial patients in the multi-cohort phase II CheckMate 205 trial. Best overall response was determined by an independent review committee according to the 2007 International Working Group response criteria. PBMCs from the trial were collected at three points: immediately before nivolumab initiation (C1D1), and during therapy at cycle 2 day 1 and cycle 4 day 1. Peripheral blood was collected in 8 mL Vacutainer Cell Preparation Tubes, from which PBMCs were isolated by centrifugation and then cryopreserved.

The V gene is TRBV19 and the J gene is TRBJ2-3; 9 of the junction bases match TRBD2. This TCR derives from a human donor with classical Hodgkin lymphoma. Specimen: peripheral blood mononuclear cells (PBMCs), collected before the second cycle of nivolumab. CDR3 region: CASIPQLAGEADTQYF. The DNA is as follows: TGTGCCAGTATTCCCCAATTAGCGGGAGAAGCAGATACGCAGTATTTT.